The entry that follows covers one TCR beta chain sequence. The specificity of this receptor is unknown. The input lacks base qualities; no much larger clone sits a single base away. The library was produced with the immunoSEQ multiplex PCR assay. The multiplex PCR relied on a mix of 60 forward primers for TCR Vbeta segments and 13 reverse primers for TCR Jbeta segments. The CDR3 region of rearranged TCR beta genes was amplified from genomic DNA by a multiplex PCR assay. Amplified TCR beta libraries were sequenced as 87-base-pair reads on the Illumina HiSeq System. Turning to the authors' computational methods: Across the roughly 700 repertoires, a later analysis counted roughly 84 million unique TCR beta chains, roughly 11 million of which were shared by at least two donors. Raw reads were error-corrected and collapsed into unique sequences with a nearest-neighbor algorithm that merged closely related sequences to remove PCR and sequencing errors. V, D and J gene segments were assigned by aligning CDR3 sequences to IMGT reference sequences. For a sequence to be retained, at least a six-nucleotide match to both a V gene segment and a J gene segment was required. Rearrangements were called productive when the CDR3 lacked stop codons and stayed in frame with V and J; all others were non-productive. Following IMGT convention, CDR3 was defined as the stretch from the second conserved V-encoded cysteine up to the conserved J-encoded phenylalanine. The earlier analysis of more than 450 of the donors excluded sequences that lacked an unambiguous match to a single V gene segment. In an earlier analysis of approximately 560 of the donors, a V segment was called functional when productive rearrangements were above 56.7%, and segregating when the standard deviation between donors exceeded 5%. A statistical classification framework was built for diagnosing cytomegalovirus status from the catalog of TCR beta chain sequences. In a later analysis, TCR nucleotide sequences were compared against IMGT/GENE-DB human TR gene sequences so that V and J genes could be assigned. Using the TCRdist pipeline, a later analysis assigned CDR3 sequences along with most-parsimonious VDJ recombination scenarios. In a later analysis, each TCR beta chain was defined by its CDR3 amino acid sequence together with its V-gene family, and reads lacking a unique V-gene family were excluded. A later analysis removed roughly 590 highly shared, low-generation-probability nucleotide sequences to deal with suspected cross-contamination and a sequencing artifact. In a later analysis, a clonal expansion index was calculated for each public chain from normalized within-repertoire ranks of inferred template counts. A later analysis computed generation probabilities with a VDJ recombination model fitted to out-of-frame rearrangements, and checked the results against IGoR. A later analysis scored TCR-TCR, TCR-HLA and TCR-CMV co-occurrence with hypergeometric tests, applying a repertoire-size bias correction to TCR pairs. In a later analysis, false discovery rates were estimated by permuting HLA or CMV assignments 20 times. In a later analysis, co-occurring TCRs were grouped using DBSCAN, with TCRdist sequence similarity added in when clustering inside HLA-allele-positive subsets. For co-occurrence clustering, repertoires with fewer than 30,000 or more than 120,000 public chains were excluded, along with four to six repertoires with anomalous nucleotide sharing. TCRdb mirrors the immuneACCESS table, restricted to in-frame sequences. Some clones are absent from its copies; in checked studies, under half trace to an unresolved V gene, and the reason for the others is unknown. The DNA was the basis for D and trimming; V, J and clone size are from that table. The sample table records about 200,000 clones; 65% to 80% of these occur just once. The ten largest clones capture around 15% of the sample.

The germline V and J ends show losses of 7 bases and 4 bases respectively, and no gene match explains 10 bases of the junction. Via the germline V gene (reference sequence), CDR1 is MNHNY and CDR2 SVGAGI. The CDR3 runs 15 residues from the cysteine to the phenylalanine. Only the CDR3 region is kept as DNA, spanning 45 bases read in frame from base 1. This entry is derived from a study of cytomegalovirus exposure and HLA in healthy donors (dated by TCRdb to 2016 to 2017). Some background on the complete study: An earlier analysis of 550 to 700 of the donors reported 250 to 350 Gb of sequence data and around 120 million unique TCR beta sequences from around 200 million T cells. An early release covering about 600 HLA-typed donors comprised 250 to 350 gigabases of sequencing data and approximately 80 million unique TCR sequences. The genetic ancestry cluster associated with self-reported Caucasian donors included about four fifths of the 300 to 450 genotyped donors. The study was designed to test whether signatures of past pathogen exposure could be identified by cataloging public T cell receptors. Using immunosequencing, the study profiled T cell repertoires from around 670 subjects and related those repertoires to cytomegalovirus serostatus. In addition to the first cohort of about 650 subjects, a separate validation cohort of under 150 different subjects was used. To predict cytomegalovirus infection status, the study combined high-throughput TCR immunosequencing, statistical association of individual TCRs with disease status, and machine learning. A later analysis re-examined previously published TCR beta repertoires from around 670 donors and added high-resolution HLA genotyping to investigate patterns of TCR occurrence. Rather than drawing on any new phenotypic data, the later analysis identified candidate immune exposures from TCR beta sequences and the way those sequences occurred across donors. An earlier analysis of 500 to 750 of the donors applied high-throughput TCR beta sequencing to assess whether each TCR beta V gene segment acted as functional or pseudogenic. Donor age, sex, ethnicity and CMV serostatus were collected together with the repertoire data. A later genetic analysis used genome-wide SNP genotypes for about three fifths of the 666 donors, treating that subset as a discovery cohort. All discovery cohort repertoires had been generated on a single sequencing platform. Both class I and class II loci were covered by HLA typing, at four-digit resolution. Typing coverage differed by locus: A, B, C, DRB1 and DQB1 were typed in about 620-640 donors, DQA1 in approximately 520, DPA1 in 606, and DPB1 in 472. About 5 DR-DQ haplotypes were handled as single units for association and clustering, since linkage in the cohort was strong. Among a few hundred genotyped donors of the cohort, an average of approximately 240,000 unique TCR beta nucleotide sequences were sequenced per donor, about a sixth of them non-productive.

The paper's findings and limits, for the study overall: The only immune exposure information available for the cohort was CMV serostatus. The authors suggested that the approach could potentially be generalized to other disease states and immunological phenotypes. The study gave a list of some 150 TCR beta chains associated with cytomegalovirus. Linkage disequilibrium might explain the correlated functional status among segregating V segments, but an unknown experimental factor could not be excluded. Strong co-occurrence of HLA alleles, especially DR and DQ, made assigning TCR associations to individual alleles difficult. Presence/absence analyses assumed roughly uniform sequencing depth across donors, an assumption that may not hold. Because the 87-base-pair reads could not distinguish some IMGT-functional V segments, including TRBV6-2 and TRBV6-3, those segments were excluded. In a later analysis, TCR association rates were found to vary across HLA loci, with the most associated TCRs seen for DRB1 alleles and the fewest for HLA-C alleles. V-gene and J-gene trimming of TCR beta chains was associated with a missense DCLRE1C variant in a later genetic analysis, and the association was replicated in an independent cohort. In a later analysis, several top co-occurrence clusters were reported to appear linked to parvovirus B19, influenza, CMV and Epstein-Barr virus. According to a later genetic analysis, donors in an Asian-associated ancestry cluster had fewer N-insertions in productive TCRs than the roughly 670-donor mean. In an earlier analysis of around 600 of the donors, most TCR beta V segments appeared in productive rearrangements about 87% or about 30% of the time, broadly matching IMGT annotations. A group of highly shared sequence variants was considered likely to be a technical artifact of the sequencing pipeline. Most TCR sequences were observed very rarely across donors, whereas some public TCRs were present in many individuals. Only TCR beta chains were sequenced in this cohort, and the absence of alpha or paired-chain data limited detectable features. A later analysis found that most CMV-associated TCR beta chains appeared HLA-restricted, with HLA associations seemingly driven largely by CMV exposure. A further reported finding was that TCR beta sequences accurately predicted the HLA-A and HLA-B alleles for most subjects in the first cohort. Specific HLA alleles were associated with 15,000 to 20,000 TCR beta sequences at a false discovery rate of 0.05 in a later analysis. In vitro tests confirmed that a few of the cytomegalovirus-associated TCR beta chains recognize cytomegalovirus antigens. In a later analysis, HLA-associated TCR beta chains were found to be more clonally expanded and to have lower generation probabilities than equally common non-associated chains. Because counts were too low, 15 to 20 rarely observed V segments, including chromosome 9 orphons, were excluded from the earlier analysis of around 640 of the donors. Because some donors lacked HLA typing at each locus, the association tests relied only on the typed subset. The classifier was reported to diagnose cytomegalovirus status with high specificity and sensitivity in both the original cohort and the validation cohort.

The cohort comprised some 680 healthy bone marrow donors. At the time of sampling, all cohort members were nominally healthy, though unrecorded immune exposures were likely present. The donor tested CMV seronegative, placing the donor among the 300 to 450 seronegative members of the cohort. Each donor provided a peripheral blood sample, and peripheral blood mononuclear cells were used for TCR beta sequencing. Genomic DNA extraction from the blood cell samples was performed with the Qiagen DNeasy Blood Extraction Kit. The TCR comes from a man aged 35 to 55 in good health and CMV-seronegative. The V gene is TRBV6-6 and the J gene is TRBJ2-7; a stretch of 10 junction bases matches TRBD2. The sequenced sample consisted of PBMCs. The CDR3 region: CASTDRTSGSYEQYF. In nucleotide form, the sequence is TGTGCCAGCACCGACCGGACTAGCGGAAGTTACGAGCAGTACTTC.